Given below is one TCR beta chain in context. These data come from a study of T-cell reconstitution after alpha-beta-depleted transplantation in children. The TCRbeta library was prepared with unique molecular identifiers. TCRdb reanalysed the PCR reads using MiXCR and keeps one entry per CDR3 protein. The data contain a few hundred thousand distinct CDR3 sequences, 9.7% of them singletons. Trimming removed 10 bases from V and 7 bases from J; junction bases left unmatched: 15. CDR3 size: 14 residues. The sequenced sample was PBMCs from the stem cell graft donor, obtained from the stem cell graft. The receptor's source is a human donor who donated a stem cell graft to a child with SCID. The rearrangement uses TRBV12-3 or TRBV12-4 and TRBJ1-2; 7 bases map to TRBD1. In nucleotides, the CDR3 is TGTGCCACCCGGGACAGCCTAAGTCCCACTGGCTACACCTTC. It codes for CATRDSLSPTGYTF.